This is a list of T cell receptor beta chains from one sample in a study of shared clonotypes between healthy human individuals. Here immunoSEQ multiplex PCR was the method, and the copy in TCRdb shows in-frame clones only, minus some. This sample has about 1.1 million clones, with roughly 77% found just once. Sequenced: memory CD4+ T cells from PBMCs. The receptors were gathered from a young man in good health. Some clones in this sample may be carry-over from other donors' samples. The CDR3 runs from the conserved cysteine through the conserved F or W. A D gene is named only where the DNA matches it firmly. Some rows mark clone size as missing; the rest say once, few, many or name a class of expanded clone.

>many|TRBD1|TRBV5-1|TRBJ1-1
CASSPRDSGSTEAFF
TGCGCCAGCAGCCCTAGGGACAGCGGAAGCACTGAAGCTTTCTTT
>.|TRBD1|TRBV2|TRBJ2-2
CASSFWRTGGTGELFF
TGTGCCAGCAGCTTCTGGAGGACAGGGGGCACCGGGGAGCTGTTTTTT
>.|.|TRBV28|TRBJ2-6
CASGLAGSFGANVLTF
TGTGCCAGCGGTCTTGCAGGGTCCTTTGGGGCCAACGTCCTGACTTTC
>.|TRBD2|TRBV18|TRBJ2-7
CASSPPGLAGTYEQYF
TGTGCCAGCTCACCCCCCGGACTAGCGGGAACCTACGAGCAGTACTTC
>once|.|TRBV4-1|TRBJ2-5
CASSQGGGGGLGETQYF
TGCGCCAGCAGCCAAGGGGGCGGGGGCGGTTTAGGGGAGACCCAGTACTTC
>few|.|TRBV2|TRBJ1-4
CASSLQGGGEKLFF
TGTGCCAGCAGCTTACAGGGCGGGGGGGAAAAACTGTTTTTT
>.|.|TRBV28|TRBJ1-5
CASSFNGGAQPQHF
TGTGCCAGCAGTTTTAATGGGGGGGCTCAGCCCCAGCATTTT
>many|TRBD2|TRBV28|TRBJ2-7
CASRASGRTIYEQYF
TGTGCCAGCAGGGCTAGCGGGAGGACTATCTACGAGCAGTACTTC
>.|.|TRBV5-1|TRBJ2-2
CASSLGVYGELFF
TGCGCCAGCAGCTTAGGGGTTTACGGGGAGCTGTTTTTT
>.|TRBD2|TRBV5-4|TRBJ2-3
CAWGTSTATDTQYF
TGTGCCTGGGGGACTAGCACCGCCACAGATACGCAGTATTTT
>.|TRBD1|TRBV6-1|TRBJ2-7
CASSVRTGGSYEQYF
TGTGCCAGCAGTGTGCGGACAGGGGGCTCCTACGAGCAGTACTTC
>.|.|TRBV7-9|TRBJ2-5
CASSPNWGVQYF
TGTGCCAGCAGCCCTAACTGGGGGGTCCAGTACTTC
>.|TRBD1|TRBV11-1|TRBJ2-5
CASSPQGQETQYF
TGTGCCAGCAGCCCACAGGGGCAAGAGACCCAGTACTTC
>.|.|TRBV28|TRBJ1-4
CASSLVRGEKLFF
TGTGCCAGCAGTTTGGTAAGGGGTGAAAAACTGTTTTTT
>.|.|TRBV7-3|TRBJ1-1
CASSSRAGEAFF
TGTGCCAGCAGCTCCCGCGCAGGTGAAGCTTTCTTT
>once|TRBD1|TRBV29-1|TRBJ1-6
CSVRDRGLSNSPLHF
TGCAGCGTTAGGGACAGGGGGCTTAGTAATTCACCCCTCCACTTT
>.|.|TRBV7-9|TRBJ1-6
CASSLLSDNSPLHF
TGTGCCAGCAGCTTATTGTCCGATAATTCACCCCTCCACTTT
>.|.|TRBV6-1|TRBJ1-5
CASTALLGSNQPQHF
TGTGCCAGCACTGCCCTCCTGGGTTCGAATCAGCCCCAGCATTTT
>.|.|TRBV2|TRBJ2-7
CASTREGRSYEQYF
TGTGCCAGCACCCGAGAAGGGCGCTCCTACGAGCAGTACTTC
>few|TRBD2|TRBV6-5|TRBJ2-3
CASSTSGRTDTQYF
TGTGCCAGCAGTACTAGCGGGAGAACAGATACGCAGTATTTT
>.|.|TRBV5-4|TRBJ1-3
CASSFGGASGNTIYF
TGTGCCAGCAGCTTTGGCGGTGCCTCTGGAAACACCATATATTTT
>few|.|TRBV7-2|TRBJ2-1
CASTRTRDNEQFF
TGTGCCAGCACCAGGACCCGAGACAATGAGCAGTTCTTC
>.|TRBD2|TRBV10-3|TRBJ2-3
CAISTAGASTDTQYF
TGTGCCATCAGTACAGCGGGAGCATCCACAGATACGCAGTATTTT
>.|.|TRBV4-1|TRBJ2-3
CASSQDRETGTRSDTQYF
TGCGCCAGCAGCCAAGATCGTGAAACAGGTACGCGTTCAGATACGCAGTATTTT
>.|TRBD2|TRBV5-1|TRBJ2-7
CASSLASGSLEQYF
TGCGCCAGCAGCTTGGCTAGCGGGAGCCTCGAGCAGTACTTC
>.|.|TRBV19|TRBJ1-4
CASSIGGLRGEKLFF
TGTGCCAGTAGTATAGGTGGTCTCCGGGGTGAAAAACTGTTTTTT
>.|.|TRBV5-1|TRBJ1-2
CASSQDSLYGYTF
TGCGCCAGCAGCCAGGACAGCCTCTATGGCTACACCTTC
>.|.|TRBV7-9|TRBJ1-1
CASSITSTEAFF
TGTGCCAGCAGCATCACATCCACTGAAGCTTTCTTT
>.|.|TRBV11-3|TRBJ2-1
CASSPPGRRYNEQFF
TGTGCCAGCAGCCCCCCGGGAAGACGGTACAATGAGCAGTTCTTC
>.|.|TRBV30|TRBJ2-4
CAWSRVFPTTINIQYF
TGTGCCTGGAGCCGAGTTTTCCCAACGACTATAAACATTCAGTACTTC
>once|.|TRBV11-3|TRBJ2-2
CASSPGGSGELFF
TGTGCCAGCAGCCCAGGGGGGTCCGGGGAGCTGTTTTTT
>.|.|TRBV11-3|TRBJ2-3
CASSSGPNTDTQYF
TGTGCCAGCAGCTCCGGACCCAACACAGATACGCAGTATTTT
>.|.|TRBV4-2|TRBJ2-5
CASSQVRALGETQYF
TGTGCCAGCAGCCAAGTGCGGGCACTAGGAGAGACCCAGTACTTC
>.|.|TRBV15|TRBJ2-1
CATSRDQGGVSYNEQFF
TGTGCCACCAGCAGAGATCAGGGGGGAGTCTCCTACAATGAGCAGTTCTTC
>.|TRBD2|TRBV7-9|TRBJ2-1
CASSTGLAAPLEQFF
TGTGCCAGCAGCACGGGACTAGCGGCCCCCTTGGAGCAGTTCTTC
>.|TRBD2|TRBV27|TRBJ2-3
CASSSLTSAFSTDTQYF
TGTGCCAGCAGTTCATTGACTAGCGCGTTTAGCACAGATACGCAGTATTTT
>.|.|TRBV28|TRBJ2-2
CASRSGLNTGELFF
TGTGCCAGCAGGTCGGGCCTTAACACCGGGGAGCTGTTTTTT
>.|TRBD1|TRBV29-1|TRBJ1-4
CSVDSGQDEKLFF
TGCAGCGTTGATTCGGGACAGGATGAAAAACTGTTTTTT
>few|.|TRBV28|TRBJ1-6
CASSLRKAPGRVSPLHF
TGTGCCAGCAGTTTAAGAAAAGCGCCGGGCCGCGTATCACCCCTCCACTTT
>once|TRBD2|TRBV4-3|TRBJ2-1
CASSPGGELAGEQFF
TGCGCCAGCAGCCCTGGCGGGGAACTAGCGGGAGAGCAGTTCTTC
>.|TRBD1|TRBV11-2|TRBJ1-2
CASSPGLGQGLGYGYTF
TGTGCCAGCAGCCCGGGACTGGGACAGGGACTAGGCTATGGCTACACCTTC
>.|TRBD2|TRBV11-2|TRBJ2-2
CASSPPLAGVLATGELFF
TGTGCCAGCAGCCCACCCCTAGCGGGAGTACTGGCGACCGGGGAGCTGTTTTTT
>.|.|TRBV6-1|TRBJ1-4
CASEERGRANEKLFF
TGTGCCAGCGAGGAAAGGGGGAGGGCTAATGAAAAACTGTTTTTT
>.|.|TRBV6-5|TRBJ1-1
CASSVKLNTEAFF
TGTGCCAGCAGTGTTAAGTTGAACACTGAAGCTTTCTTT
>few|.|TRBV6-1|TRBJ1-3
CASRDKGNTIYF
TGTGCCAGCCGGGACAAGGGAAACACCATATATTTT
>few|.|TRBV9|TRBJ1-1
CASSVAPGPRSLNTEAFF
TGTGCCAGCAGCGTAGCCCCGGGACCCCGGTCCCTGAACACTGAAGCTTTCTTT
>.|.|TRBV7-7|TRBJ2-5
CASSYLGGTQYF
TGTGCCAGCAGTTACCTCGGGGGTACCCAGTACTTC
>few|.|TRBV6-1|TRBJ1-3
CASTHRAGNTIYF
TGTGCCAGCACCCACCGGGCAGGAAACACCATATATTTT
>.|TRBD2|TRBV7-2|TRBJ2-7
CASSPGLAGPQYF
TGTGCCAGCAGCCCGGGGCTAGCGGGCCCGCAGTACTTC
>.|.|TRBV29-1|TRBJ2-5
CSLTEETQYF
TGCAGCCTGACAGAAGAGACCCAGTACTTC
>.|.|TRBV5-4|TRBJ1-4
CASKEQPNEKLFF
TGTGCCAGCAAGGAACAGCCGAATGAAAAACTGTTTTTT
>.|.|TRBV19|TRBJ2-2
CASSRRRELGTGELFF
TGTGCCAGTAGTAGGCGCAGGGAGTTAGGCACCGGGGAGCTGTTTTTT
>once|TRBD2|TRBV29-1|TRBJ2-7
CSVVDGTSLYEQYF
TGCAGCGTTGTTGATGGGACTAGCCTCTACGAGCAGTACTTC
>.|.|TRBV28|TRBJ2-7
CASRSNPYEQYF
TGTGCCAGCAGGTCAAATCCCTACGAGCAGTACTTC
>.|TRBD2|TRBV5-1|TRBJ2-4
CASSIAGGRNIQYF
TGCGCCAGCAGCATTGCGGGGGGAAGAAACATTCAGTACTTC
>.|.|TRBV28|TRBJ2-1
CASSLRGSGGEQFF
TGTGCCAGCAGTTTAAGGGGTTCCGGGGGTGAGCAGTTCTTC
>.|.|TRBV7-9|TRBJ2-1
CASSFGGGYEQFF
TGTGCCAGCAGCTTCGGCGGGGGCTATGAGCAGTTCTTC
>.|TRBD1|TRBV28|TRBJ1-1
CASSSGTGGVVGTEAFF
TGTGCCAGCAGTTCGGGGACAGGGGGCGTCGTTGGCACTGAAGCTTTCTTT
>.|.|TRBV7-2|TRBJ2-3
CASSYHNTQYF
TGTGCCAGCAGCTACCACAATACGCAGTATTTT